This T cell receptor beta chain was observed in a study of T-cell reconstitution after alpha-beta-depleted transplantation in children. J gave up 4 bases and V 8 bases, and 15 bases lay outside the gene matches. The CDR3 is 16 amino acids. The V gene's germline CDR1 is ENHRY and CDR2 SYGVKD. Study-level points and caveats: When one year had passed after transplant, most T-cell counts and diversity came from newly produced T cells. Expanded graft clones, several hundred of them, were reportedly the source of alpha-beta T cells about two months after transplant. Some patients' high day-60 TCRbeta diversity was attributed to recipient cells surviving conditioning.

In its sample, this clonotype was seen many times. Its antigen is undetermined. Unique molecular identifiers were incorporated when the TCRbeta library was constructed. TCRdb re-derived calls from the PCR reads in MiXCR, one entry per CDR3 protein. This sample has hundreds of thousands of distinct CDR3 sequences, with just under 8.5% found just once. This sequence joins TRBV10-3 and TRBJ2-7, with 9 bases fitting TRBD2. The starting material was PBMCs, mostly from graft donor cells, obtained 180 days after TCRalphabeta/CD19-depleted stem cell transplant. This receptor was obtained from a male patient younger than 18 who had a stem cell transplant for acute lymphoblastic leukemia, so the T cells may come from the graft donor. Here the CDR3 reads CAILNLAGEPGYEQYF. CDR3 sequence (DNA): TGTGCCATCCTCAATTTAGCGGGAGAACCCGGTTACGAGCAGTACTTC.